This note documents a single TCR beta chain sequence. What it binds is unknown. The sample comes from a study of T cells expressing NK-cell markers. Study-level information: The study sequenced eight donors, seven HCMV-seropositive and one seronegative. Broader study findings: In four donors, these clonotypes also led the CD3+CD56-NKG2C+ fraction. HCMV specificity was not established for the expanded NKG2C+ T cell clones.

This CDR3 spans 18 amino acids. Germline CDR1 is WNHNN and CDR2 is SYGVQD (reference sequence). TCRdb re-called the 5' RACE reads; one entry per CDR3 protein, DNA not given. The sample totals hundreds of thousands of distinct CDR3 sequences. The chain is built from TRBV10-1 and TRBJ2-1; TCRdb picks TRBD2, but there is no DNA to check that call. The material sequenced was blood T cells: a sorted CD56 or NKG2C T cell subset, CD4+ or CD8+ T cells, or bulk PBMC T cells (not recorded which). This sequence was found in a young man in good health. The CDR3 region is CASSEVGGGLGGYNEQFF.